This T cell receptor beta chain was captured in a study of shared clonotypes between healthy human individuals. The CDR3 extends over 16 amino acids. In germline, CDR1 is SGHRS, CDR2 YFSETQ. Trimming removed 1 base at V and 2 bases at J, with 16 bases between. This clone was found a few times. When replicate PCRs were run on unsorted PBMC, they used about 300 ng DNA, 25,000 to 35,000 T cell genomes. Assay: immunoSEQ multiplex PCR; the TCRdb copy retains only in-frame clones and omits some. Among 470,000 or so clones, about 85% were seen once, and the ten largest hold roughly 13%. The TCR originated in a woman aged 35 to 49 in good health. Some clones in this sample may be carry-over from other donors' samples. Sequenced: PBMCs. The chain carries TRBV5-1 and TRBJ2-7, with D perhaps being TRBD1 or TRBD2 (6 bases each). This CDR3 reads CASSLSAPGAPYEQYF. The CDR3 bases are TGCGCCAGCAGCTTGAGTGCCCCGGGGGCCCCCTACGAGCAGTACTTC.